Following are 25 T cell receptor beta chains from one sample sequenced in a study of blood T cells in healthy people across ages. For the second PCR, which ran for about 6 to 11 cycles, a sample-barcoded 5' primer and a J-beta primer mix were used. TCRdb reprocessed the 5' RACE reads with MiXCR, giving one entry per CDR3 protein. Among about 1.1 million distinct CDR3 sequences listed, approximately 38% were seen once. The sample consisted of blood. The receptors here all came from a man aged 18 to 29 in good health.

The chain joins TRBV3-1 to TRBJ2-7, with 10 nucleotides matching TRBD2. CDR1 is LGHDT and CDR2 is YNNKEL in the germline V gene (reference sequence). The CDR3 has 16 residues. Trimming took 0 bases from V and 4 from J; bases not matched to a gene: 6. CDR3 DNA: TGTGCCAGCAGCCAAGAAGGCCTAGCGGGAGTTTACGAGCAGTACTTC. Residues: CASSQEGLAGVYEQYF.

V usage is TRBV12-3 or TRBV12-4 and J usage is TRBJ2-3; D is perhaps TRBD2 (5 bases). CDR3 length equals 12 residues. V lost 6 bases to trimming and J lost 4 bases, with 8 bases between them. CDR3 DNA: TGTGCCAGCAGACTTAGCGCAGATACGCAGTATTTT. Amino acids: CASRLSADTQYF.

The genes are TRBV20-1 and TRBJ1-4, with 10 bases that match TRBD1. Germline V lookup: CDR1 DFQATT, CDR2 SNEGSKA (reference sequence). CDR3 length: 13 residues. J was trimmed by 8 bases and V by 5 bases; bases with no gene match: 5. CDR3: CSAAGTGVEKLFF. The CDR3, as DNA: TGCAGTGCTGCCGGGACAGGGGTCGAAAAACTGTTTTTT.

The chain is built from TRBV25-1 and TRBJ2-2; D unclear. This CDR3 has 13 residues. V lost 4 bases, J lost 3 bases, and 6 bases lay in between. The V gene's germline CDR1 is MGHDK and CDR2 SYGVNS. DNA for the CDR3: TGTGCCAGCAGTGGGCTGCACACCGGGGAGCTGTTTTTT. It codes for CASSGLHTGELFF.

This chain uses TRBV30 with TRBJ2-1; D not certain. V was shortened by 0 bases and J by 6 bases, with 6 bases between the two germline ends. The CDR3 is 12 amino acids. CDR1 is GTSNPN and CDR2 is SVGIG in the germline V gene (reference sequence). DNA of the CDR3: TGTGCCTGGAGTGTACACAGCAATGAGCAGTTCTTC. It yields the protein CAWSVHSNEQFF.

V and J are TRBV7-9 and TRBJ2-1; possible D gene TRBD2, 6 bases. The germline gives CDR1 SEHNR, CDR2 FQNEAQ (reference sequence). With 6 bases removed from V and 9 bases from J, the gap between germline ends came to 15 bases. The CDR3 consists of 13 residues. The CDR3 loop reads CASSFSEGSEQFF. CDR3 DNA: TGTGCCAGCAGTTTCTCGGAGGGCAGTGAGCAGTTCTTC.

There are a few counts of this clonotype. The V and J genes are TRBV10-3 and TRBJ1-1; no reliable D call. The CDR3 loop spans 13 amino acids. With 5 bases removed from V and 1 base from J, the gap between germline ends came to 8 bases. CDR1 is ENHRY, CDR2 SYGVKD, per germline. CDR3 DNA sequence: TGTGCCATCAGTCGGGATTGGAACACTGAAGCTTTCTTT. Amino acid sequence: CAISRDWNTEAFF.

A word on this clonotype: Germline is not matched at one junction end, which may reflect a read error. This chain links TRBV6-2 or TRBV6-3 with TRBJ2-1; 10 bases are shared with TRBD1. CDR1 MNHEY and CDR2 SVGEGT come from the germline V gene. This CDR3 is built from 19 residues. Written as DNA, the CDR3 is TGTGCCAGCAGCCCCGGGACAGGGGTATGGTATGGCTCCTACAAGGAGCAGTTCTTC. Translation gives CASSPGTGVWYGSYKEQFF.

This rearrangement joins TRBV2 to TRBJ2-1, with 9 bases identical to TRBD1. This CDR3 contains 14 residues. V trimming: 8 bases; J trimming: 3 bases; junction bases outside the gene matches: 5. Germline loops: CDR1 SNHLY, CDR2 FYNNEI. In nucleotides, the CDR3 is TGTGCCAGCTACCCGGGACAGGGCTACAATGAGCAGTTCTTC. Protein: CASYPGQGYNEQFF.

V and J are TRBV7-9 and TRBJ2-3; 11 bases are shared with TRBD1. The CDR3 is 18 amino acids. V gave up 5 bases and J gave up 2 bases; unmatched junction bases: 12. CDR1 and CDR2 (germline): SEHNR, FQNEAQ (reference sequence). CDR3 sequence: CASSPGRTGGLSTDTQYF. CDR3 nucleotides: TGTGCCAGCAGCCCCGGAAGGACAGGGGGCCTTTCCACAGATACGCAGTATTTT.

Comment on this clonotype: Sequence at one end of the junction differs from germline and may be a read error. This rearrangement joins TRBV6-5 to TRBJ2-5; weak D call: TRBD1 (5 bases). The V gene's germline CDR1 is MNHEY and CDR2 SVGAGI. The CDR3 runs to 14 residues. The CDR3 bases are TGTGCCAGCAGTTACCGATACAGGAAAGAGACCCGGTACTTC. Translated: CASSYRYRKETRYF.

The CDR3 is CSARDSTDYGYTF. As DNA, the CDR3 is TGCAGTGCTAGAGATAGTACAGATTATGGCTACACCTTC. The chain joins TRBV20-1 to TRBJ1-2; D remains ambiguous. Germline V gene data show CDR1 as DFQATT and CDR2 as SNEGSKA (reference sequence). The CDR3 covers 13 residues. V was trimmed by 0 bases and J by 5 bases, leaving 10 bases between them.

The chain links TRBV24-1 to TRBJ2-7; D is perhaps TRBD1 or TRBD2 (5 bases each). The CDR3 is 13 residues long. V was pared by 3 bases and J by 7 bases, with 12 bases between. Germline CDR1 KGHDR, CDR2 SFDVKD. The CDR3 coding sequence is TGTGCCACCAGTGATCGGGGCTACAATGAGCAGTACTTC. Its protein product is CATSDRGYNEQYF.

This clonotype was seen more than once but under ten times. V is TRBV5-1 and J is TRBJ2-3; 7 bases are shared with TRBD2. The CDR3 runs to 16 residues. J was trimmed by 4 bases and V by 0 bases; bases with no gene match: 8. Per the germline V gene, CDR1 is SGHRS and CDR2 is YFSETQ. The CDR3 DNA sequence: TGCGCCAGCAGCTTGGTTGGGAGCGGGGAGGCAGATACGCAGTATTTT. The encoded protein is CASSLVGSGEADTQYF.

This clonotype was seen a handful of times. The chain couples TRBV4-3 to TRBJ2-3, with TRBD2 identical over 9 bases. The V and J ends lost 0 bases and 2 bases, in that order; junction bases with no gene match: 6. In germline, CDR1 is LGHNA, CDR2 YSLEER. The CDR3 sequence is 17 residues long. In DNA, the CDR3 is TGCGCCAGCAGCCAAGATTTGCTAGCGGGGAACACAGATACGCAGTATTTT. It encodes CASSQDLLAGNTDTQYF.

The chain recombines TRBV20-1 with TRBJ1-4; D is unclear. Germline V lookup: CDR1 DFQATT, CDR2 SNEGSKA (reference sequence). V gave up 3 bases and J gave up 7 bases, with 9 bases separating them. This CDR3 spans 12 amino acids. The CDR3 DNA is TGCAGTGCTAGCAGAATGGGTGAAAAACTGTTTTTT. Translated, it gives CSASRMGEKLFF.

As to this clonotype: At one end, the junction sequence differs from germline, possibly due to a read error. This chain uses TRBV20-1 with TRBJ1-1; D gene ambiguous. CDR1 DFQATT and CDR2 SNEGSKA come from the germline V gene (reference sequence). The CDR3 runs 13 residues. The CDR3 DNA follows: TGCAGTGCTAGAGTCTCATCGAACCCTGAAGCTTTCTTT. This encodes CSARVSSNPEAFF.

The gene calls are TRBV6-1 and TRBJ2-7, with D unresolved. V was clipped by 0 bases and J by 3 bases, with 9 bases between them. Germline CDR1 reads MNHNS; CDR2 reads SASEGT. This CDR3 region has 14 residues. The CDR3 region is CASSEAGFRYEQYF. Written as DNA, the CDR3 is TGTGCCAGCAGTGAAGCGGGGTTCCGCTACGAGCAGTACTTC.

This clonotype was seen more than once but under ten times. The CDR3 reads CAIATVNSNQPQHF. The DNA for the CDR3 is TGTGCCATCGCGACTGTTAATAGCAATCAGCCCCAGCATTTT. The chain employs TRBV10-3 and TRBJ1-5; D not resolved. The CDR3 covers 14 residues. V lost 8 bases to trimming and J lost 0 bases, with 11 bases between them. Germline CDR1 reads ENHRY; CDR2 reads SYGVKD.

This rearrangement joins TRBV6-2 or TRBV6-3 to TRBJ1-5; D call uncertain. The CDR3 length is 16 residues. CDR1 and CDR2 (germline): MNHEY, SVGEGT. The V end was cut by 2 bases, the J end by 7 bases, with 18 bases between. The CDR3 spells CASSYEDRIHGQPQHF. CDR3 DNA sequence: TGTGCCAGCAGTTACGAGGATCGAATCCATGGGCAGCCCCAGCATTTT.

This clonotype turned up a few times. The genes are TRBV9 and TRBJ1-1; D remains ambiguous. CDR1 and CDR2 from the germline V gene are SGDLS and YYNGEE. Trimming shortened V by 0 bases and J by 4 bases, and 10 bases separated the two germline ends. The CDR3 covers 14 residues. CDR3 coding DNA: TGTGCCAGCAGCGTAGAGGGAGGCAGCACTGAAGCTTTCTTT. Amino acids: CASSVEGGSTEAFF.

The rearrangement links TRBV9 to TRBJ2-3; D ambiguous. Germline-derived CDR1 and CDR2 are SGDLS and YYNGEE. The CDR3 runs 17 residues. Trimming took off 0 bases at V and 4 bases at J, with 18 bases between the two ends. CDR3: CASSVGADTRFADTQYF. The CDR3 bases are TGTGCCAGCAGCGTAGGGGCAGATACTCGGTTCGCAGATACGCAGTATTTT.

CDR3 bases: TGTGCCAGCAGTTCCGACAGGGGGCAGAATGAGCAGTTCTTC. Encoded protein: CASSSDRGQNEQFF. The genes are TRBV12-3 or TRBV12-4 and TRBJ2-1; the match to TRBD1 covers 10 bases. The CDR3 runs to 14 residues. The trim removed 4 bases at V and 7 bases at J, leaving 4 bases unmatched.

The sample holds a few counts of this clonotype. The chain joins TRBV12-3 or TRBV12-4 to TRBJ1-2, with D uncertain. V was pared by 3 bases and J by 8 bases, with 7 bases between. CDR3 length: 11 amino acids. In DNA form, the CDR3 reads TGTGCCAGCAGTTTCGGGGAAGGCTACACCTTC. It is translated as CASSFGEGYTF.

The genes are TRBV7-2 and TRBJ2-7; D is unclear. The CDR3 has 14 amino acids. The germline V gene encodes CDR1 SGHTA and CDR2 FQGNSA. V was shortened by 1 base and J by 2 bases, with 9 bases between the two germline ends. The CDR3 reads CASSLGLDAYEQYF. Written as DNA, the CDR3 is TGTGCCAGCAGCTTAGGACTCGATGCCTACGAGCAGTACTTC. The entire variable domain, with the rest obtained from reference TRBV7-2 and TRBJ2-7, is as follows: GAGVSQSPSNKVTEKGKDVELRCDPISGHTALYWYRQSLGQGLEFLIYFQGNSAPDKSGLPSDRFSAERTGGSVSTLTIQRTQQEDSAVYLCASSLGLDAYEQYFGPGTRLTVT.